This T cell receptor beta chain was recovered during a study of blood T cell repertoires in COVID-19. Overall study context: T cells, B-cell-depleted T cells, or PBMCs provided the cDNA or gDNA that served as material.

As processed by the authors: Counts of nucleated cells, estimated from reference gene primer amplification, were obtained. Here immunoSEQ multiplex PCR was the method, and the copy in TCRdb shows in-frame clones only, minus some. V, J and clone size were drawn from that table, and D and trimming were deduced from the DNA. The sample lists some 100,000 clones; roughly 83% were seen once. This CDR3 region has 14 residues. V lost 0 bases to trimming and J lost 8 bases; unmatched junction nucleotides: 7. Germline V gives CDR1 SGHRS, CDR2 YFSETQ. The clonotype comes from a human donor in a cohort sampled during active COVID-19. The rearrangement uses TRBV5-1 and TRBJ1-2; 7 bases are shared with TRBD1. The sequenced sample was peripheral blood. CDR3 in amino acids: CASSLDTGVGGYTF. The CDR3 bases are TGCGCCAGCAGCTTGGATACAGGGGTCGGGGGCTACACCTTC.